These 22 T cell receptor beta chains were all obtained from the same sample, sequenced in a study of blood T cell repertoires in COVID-19. Only in-frame clones appear in the TCRdb table, and some are missing; sequencing was by immunoSEQ multiplex PCR. This sample carries roughly 300,000 clones, over 75% of them seen once, and the ten largest clones take 7.8%. Sequencing was carried out using peripheral blood. These receptors were collected from a woman between 50 and 59 years old who had recovered from COVID-19.

The V call is TRBV19, the J call TRBJ2-2; 9 bases map to TRBD2. Trimming took 5 bases from V and 2 from J; bases not matched to a gene: 12. This CDR3 spans 18 amino acids. Germline assignment: CDR1 LNHDA and CDR2 SQIVND (reference sequence). CDR3 sequence: CASSSSFGAGGNTGELFF. CDR3 coding DNA: TGTGCCAGTAGTTCCTCCTTCGGAGCGGGGGGTAACACCGGGGAGCTGTTTTTT.

CDR3 sequence reads: CASSVESGRYNEQFF. CDR3 DNA sequence: TGTGCCAGCAGCGTAGAAAGCGGGAGGTACAATGAGCAGTTCTTC. J is TRBJ2-1 and V is TRBV9; 9 bases are a match to TRBD2. The V gene's germline CDR1 is SGDLS and CDR2 YYNGEE. The trim removed 0 bases at V and 4 bases at J, leaving 2 bases unmatched. The CDR3 sequence is 15 residues long.

The rearrangement links TRBV4-1 to TRBJ2-5; TRBD2 might be the D (7 bases). Germline CDR1 reads MGHRA; CDR2 reads YSYEKL. This CDR3 has 16 amino acids. The V gene lost 0 bases and the J gene lost 5 bases, with 16 bases spanning the gap. This CDR3 reads CASSQEFRGAGETQYF. In DNA form, the CDR3 reads TGCGCCAGCAGCCAAGAATTTCGGGGGGCAGGTGAGACCCAGTACTTC.

This clone has a single count. The chain is built from TRBV4-3 and TRBJ2-5; possibly TRBD1 for D (6 bases). CDR3 length equals 14 residues. Trimming cost V 2 bases and J 1 base, with 8 bases left between them. Per the germline V gene, CDR1 is LGHNA and CDR2 is YSLEER. The CDR3, as DNA: TGCGCCAGCAGCCAAACAGGGTTCCAAGAGACCCAGTACTTC. Translation: CASSQTGFQETQYF.

This clone was seen only a few times. This sequence joins TRBV19 and TRBJ2-2, with 12 bases identical to TRBD2. Per germline, CDR1 LNHDA and CDR2 SQIVND (reference sequence). The CDR3 is made up of 15 amino acids. V was pared by 9 bases and J by 7 bases, with 9 bases of the junction left unmatched. CDR3 in amino acids: CASQETSGSIGELFF. CDR3 DNA: TGTGCCAGCCAAGAGACTAGCGGGAGTATCGGGGAGCTGTTTTTT. The full variable domain, completed using reference TRBV19 and TRBJ2-2, is DGGITQSPKYLFRKEGQNVTLSCEQNLNHDAMYWYRQDPGQGLRLIYYSQIVNDFQKGDIAEGYSVSREKKESFPLTVTSAQKNPTAFYLCASQETSGSIGELFFGEGSRLTVL.

V is TRBV24-1 and J is TRBJ2-3; 10 bases map to TRBD2. CDR1 is KGHDR and CDR2 is SFDVKD in the germline V gene. V gave up 9 bases and J gave up 5 bases; unmatched junction bases: 13. CDR3 length: 16 amino acids. The CDR3 is CATSPRSGGAGDTQYF. The CDR3 DNA follows: TGTGCCACCTCGCCTAGGAGCGGGGGGGCCGGAGATACGCAGTATTTT.

V is TRBV4-2 and J is TRBJ1-5; 7 positions match TRBD1. The V gene's germline CDR1 is LGHNA and CDR2 YNFKEQ. The V segment lost 1 base and the J segment 4 bases; nucleotides outside the gene matches: 7. This CDR3 is 16 amino acids long. CDR3 loop: CASSQVKAGGNQPQHF. The CDR3 DNA reads as TGTGCCAGCAGCCAAGTTAAGGCAGGGGGGAATCAGCCCCAGCATTTT.

The genes are TRBV4-1 and TRBJ2-1; 12 bases line up with TRBD2. The germline CDR1 and CDR2 sequences are MGHRA and YSYEKL. Germline trimming cut 6 bases from V and 8 bases from J; bases unmatched to any gene: 5. The CDR3 length is 14 residues. The CDR3 here is CASRRLAGVYEQFF. CDR3 sequence (DNA): TGCGCCAGCAGACGACTAGCGGGGGTGTATGAGCAGTTCTTC.

The V call is TRBV6-2 or TRBV6-3, the J call TRBJ2-1; possibly TRBD2 for D (6 bases). Deletions cut 6 bases from V and 0 bases from J, with 15 bases between. The length of the CDR3 is 16 residues. The germline V gene has CDR1 MNHEY and CDR2 SVGEGT. The CDR3 DNA is TGTGCCAGCAGCCAAACCCTGGGGGGCTCCTACAATGAGCAGTTCTTC. This codes for CASSQTLGGSYNEQFF.

The CDR3 DNA reads TGTGCCACCAGTGATTCCAGACTAGCGGGGACCAAAAACATTCAGTACTTC. As protein: CATSDSRLAGTKNIQYF. The chain joins TRBV24-1 to TRBJ2-4, with 11 bases matching TRBD2. The CDR3 runs to 17 residues. V was pared by 2 bases and J by 2 bases, with 4 bases of the junction left unmatched. The germline CDR1 and CDR2 sequences are KGHDR and SFDVKD.

The chain carries TRBV7-2 and TRBJ2-1, with 11 bases matching TRBD2. The germline gives CDR1 SGHTA, CDR2 FQGNSA. V was pared by 1 base and J by 6 bases, with 8 bases of the junction left unmatched. This CDR3 has 17 residues. CDR3 loop: CASSLVVLAGGGNEQFF. CDR3 sequence (DNA): TGTGCCAGCAGCTTAGTCGTCCTAGCGGGAGGAGGCAATGAGCAGTTCTTC.

J is TRBJ1-1 and V is TRBV28; D not certain. The V gene's germline CDR1 is MDHEN and CDR2 SYDVKM. CDR3 length: 15 residues. Trimming removed 6 bases from V and 0 bases from J, with 14 bases in between. CDR3 protein: CASSPPRMMNTEAFF. The CDR3 nucleotides read TGTGCCAGCAGCCCCCCCAGGATGATGAACACTGAAGCTTTCTTT.

This clone was detected only a few times. The chain combines TRBV19 with TRBJ1-6; maybe TRBD1 (6 bases). Germline lookup yields CDR1 LNHDA and CDR2 SQIVND (reference sequence). The CDR3 runs 14 residues. V was clipped by 5 bases and J by 1 base, with 6 bases between them. The CDR3 region is CASSGQSYNSPLHF. The CDR3 nucleotides read TGTGCCAGTAGTGGACAGTCCTATAATTCACCCCTCCACTTT.

The chain links TRBV3-1 (or the pseudogene TRBV3-2) to TRBJ2-1; D perhaps matches TRBD2 (6 bases). This CDR3 spans 17 amino acids. Germline assignment: CDR1 LGHDT and CDR2 YNNKEL (reference sequence). Trimming took off 0 bases at V and 4 bases at J, with 16 bases between the two ends. The CDR3 is CASSQDLVAGKYNEQFF. The CDR3 DNA sequence: TGTGCCAGCAGCCAAGATCTGGTTGCGGGAAAATACAATGAGCAGTTCTTC.

This sequence joins TRBV19 and TRBJ2-1, with 11 bases fitting TRBD2. V dropped 6 bases and J dropped 4; count of bases not matched to a gene: 5. The V gene's germline CDR1 is LNHDA and CDR2 SQIVND (reference sequence). This CDR3 region has 15 residues. The CDR3 spells CASRTGTSGYNEQFF. CDR3 bases: TGTGCCAGTAGAACCGGGACTAGCGGATACAATGAGCAGTTCTTC.

This clone was seen only a few times. The chain has TRBV7-9 and TRBJ2-2, with 9 bases aligning to TRBD1. In germline, CDR1 is SEHNR, CDR2 FQNEAQ (reference sequence). Trimming cost V 1 base and J 5 bases; bases outside gene matches: 11. This CDR3 spans 18 amino acids. CDR3 sequence: CASSLVYGQGLGTGELFF. The CDR3 DNA sequence: TGTGCCAGCAGCTTAGTGTATGGACAGGGGCTGGGGACCGGGGAGCTGTTTTTT.

V is TRBV2 and J is TRBJ2-1; TRBD2 aligns across 7 bases. V gave up 6 bases and J gave up 1 base; unmatched junction bases: 9. Germline-derived CDR1 and CDR2 are SNHLY and FYNNEI. CDR3 size: 16 residues. The CDR3 loop reads CASRRVGGGSYNEQFF. In nucleotides, the CDR3 is TGTGCCAGCAGACGTGTTGGCGGGGGATCCTACAATGAGCAGTTCTTC.

The sample holds a few counts of this clone. This chain connects TRBV7-9 to TRBJ2-1; 9 bases are a match to TRBD1. The CDR3 is made up of 15 amino acids. Germline trimming cut 4 bases from V and 3 bases from J; bases unmatched to any gene: 4. The V gene's germline CDR1 is SEHNR and CDR2 FQNEAQ (reference sequence). DNA for the CDR3: TGTGCCAGCAGCTCAAACAGGGGGCTCTACAATGAGCAGTTCTTC. Amino acid sequence: CASSSNRGLYNEQFF.

This clone was counted a single time. The chain is built from TRBV7-8 and TRBJ2-7; the D gene is possibly TRBD2 (6 bases). Germline lookup yields CDR1 SGHVS and CDR2 FQNEAQ. V shed 5 bases and J shed 2 bases, with 13 bases lying between them. This CDR3 region has 14 residues. The CDR3, as DNA: TGTGCCAGCAGCCCCGGGGGTTACACCTACGAGCAGTACTTC. Protein product: CASSPGGYTYEQYF.

In its sample, this clone was seen once. The chain combines TRBV19 with TRBJ2-7; the D gene is possibly TRBD1 (6 bases). In germline, CDR1 is LNHDA, CDR2 SQIVND (reference sequence). Trimming stripped 3 bases from V and 6 bases from J, with 15 bases between. This CDR3 has 14 residues. CDR3 loop: CASSMDRNHAEQYF. CDR3 sequence (DNA): TGTGCCAGTAGTATGGACAGAAATCACGCCGAGCAGTACTTC. The variable domain in full, completed from reference TRBV19 and TRBJ2-7, reads DGGITQSPKYLFRKEGQNVTLSCEQNLNHDAMYWYRQDPGQGLRLIYYSQIVNDFQKGDIAEGYSVSREKKESFPLTVTSAQKNPTAFYLCASSMDRNHAEQYFGPGTRLTVT.

This rearrangement joins TRBV7-3 to TRBJ1-5, with 9 nucleotides matching TRBD1. The CDR3 is made up of 13 amino acids. Germline loops: CDR1 SGHTA, CDR2 FQGTGA. With 6 bases clipped from V and 5 bases from J, the junction kept 2 bases outside the gene matches. The CDR3 bases are TGTGCCAGCAGACGGACAGGGGATCAGCCCCAGCATTTT. This encodes CASRRTGDQPQHF.

This chain links TRBV27 with TRBJ2-7; D is perhaps TRBD2 (5 bases). Germline CDR1 MNHEY, CDR2 SMNVEV (reference sequence). This CDR3 contains 14 residues. V shed 10 bases and J shed 5 bases, with 21 bases lying between them. This CDR3 reads CATRPTEVVDEQYF. For the CDR3, the DNA is TGTGCCACCCGACCCACGGAGGTTGTCGACGAGCAGTACTTC.